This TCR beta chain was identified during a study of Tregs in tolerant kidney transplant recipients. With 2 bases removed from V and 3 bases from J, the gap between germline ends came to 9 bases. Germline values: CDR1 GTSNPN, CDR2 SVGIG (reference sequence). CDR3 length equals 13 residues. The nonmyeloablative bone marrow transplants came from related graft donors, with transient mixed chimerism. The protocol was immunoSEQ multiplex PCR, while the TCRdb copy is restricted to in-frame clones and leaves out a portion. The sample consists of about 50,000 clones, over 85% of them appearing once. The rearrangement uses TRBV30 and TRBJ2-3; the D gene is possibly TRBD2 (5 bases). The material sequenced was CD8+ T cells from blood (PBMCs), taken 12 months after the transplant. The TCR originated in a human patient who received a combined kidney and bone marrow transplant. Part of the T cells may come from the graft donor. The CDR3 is CAWSSTSTDTQYF. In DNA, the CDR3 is TGTGCCTGGAGTAGTACTAGTACAGATACGCAGTATTTT.